The 15 T cell receptor beta chains in this list originate from one sample, sequenced in a study of T cell repertoires in cytomegalovirus infection. MiXCR, run by TCRdb on the reads, gives a single entry per CDR3 protein. In the table there are hundreds of thousands of distinct CDR3 sequences, about 17% of which are singletons. The specimen was PBMCs. These receptors were collected from a human donor in good health (CMV status not recorded). Some clones in this sample may be carry-over from other donors' samples.

This clonotype was recorded at least ten times. The chain recombines TRBV7-6 with TRBJ1-1; no reliable D call. With 5 bases removed from V and 2 bases from J, the gap between germline ends came to 12 bases. The CDR3 is made up of 14 amino acids. Per the germline V gene, CDR1 is SGHVS and CDR2 is FNYEAQ. The CDR3 DNA reads as TGTGCCAGCAGCCTAAGCGTGGTAAACACTGAAGCTTTCTTT. It yields the protein CASSLSVVNTEAFF.

The chain joins TRBV6-2 or TRBV6-3 to TRBJ1-3; D is unclear. The CDR3 spans 15 residues. Deletions cut 6 bases from V and 1 base from J, with 13 bases between. Germline V gene lookup returns CDR1 MNHEY and CDR2 SVGEGT. CDR3 sequence: CASSTNLPSGNTIYF. For the CDR3, the DNA is TGTGCCAGCAGCACTAATCTTCCGTCTGGAAACACCATATATTTT.

This clonotype was counted many times. The J gene is TRBJ2-3, the V gene TRBV7-2; 9 bases are a match to TRBD2. Germline V lookup: CDR1 SGHTA, CDR2 FQGNSA. V gave up 2 bases and J gave up 2 bases; unmatched junction bases: 5. The CDR3 covers 16 residues. As DNA, the CDR3 is TGTGCCAGCAGCTTACGGAGCGGGGGGCTCACAGATACGCAGTATTTT. It is translated as CASSLRSGGLTDTQYF. Filled out from reference TRBV7-2 and TRBJ2-3, the complete variable domain reads GAGVSQSPSNKVTEKGKDVELRCDPISGHTALYWYRQSLGQGLEFLIYFQGNSAPDKSGLPSDRFSAERTGGSVSTLTIQRTQQEDSAVYLCASSLRSGGLTDTQYFGPGTRLTVL.

This clonotype was seen repeatedly, ten times or more. V gene TRBV19 combines with J gene TRBJ2-7; D remains ambiguous. The CDR3 is 15 residues long. The germline gives CDR1 LNHDA, CDR2 SQIVND (reference sequence). Trimming took 5 bases from V and 4 from J, leaving 18 bases between them. The CDR3 nucleotides read TGTGCCAGTAGTTCCACGTTGCAGTTCACTTACGAGCAGTACTTC. Encoded protein: CASSSTLQFTYEQYF.

About this clonotype: Germline is not matched at one junction end, which may reflect a read error. The V gene is TRBV7-2, the J gene TRBJ2-5; 13 bases align to TRBD2. CDR3 length: 16 residues. Germline V gene sequence: CDR1 SGHTA, CDR2 FQGNSA. CDR3 coding DNA: TGTGCCAGCAGCCCCTGGACTAGCGGGGGAATGGAGATCCAGTACTTC. It codes for CASSPWTSGGMEIQYF. Using reference TRBV7-2 and TRBJ2-5 for the parts outside the CDR3, the full variable domain is GAGVSQSPSNKVTEKGKDVELRCDPISGHTALYWYRQSLGQGLEFLIYFQGNSAPDKSGLPSDRFSAERTGGSVSTLTIQRTQQEDSAVYLCASSPWTSGGMEIQYFGPGTRLLVL.

At least ten counts were recorded for this clonotype. The V and J genes are TRBV7-6 and TRBJ2-1, with D maybe TRBD1 (6 bases). Germline V gene sequence: CDR1 SGHVS, CDR2 FNYEAQ. V shed 1 base and J shed 4 bases, with 17 bases lying between them. The CDR3 contains 17 residues. Written as DNA, the CDR3 is TGTGCCAGCAGCTTAGGCTTTCGAGGACAGAAATACAATGAGCAGTTCTTC. It is translated as CASSLGFRGQKYNEQFF.

This clonotype was picked up a small number of times. CDR3 sequence: CASSPGAGSRRLLNTEAFF. CDR3 sequence (DNA): TGTGCCAGCAGCCCAGGGGCAGGGTCCCGGCGATTATTGAACACTGAAGCTTTCTTT. This sequence joins TRBV7-9 and TRBJ1-1; D might be TRBD1 (6 bases). The V gene lost 5 bases and the J gene lost 0 bases, with 25 bases spanning the gap. Germline V gene data show CDR1 as SEHNR and CDR2 as FQNEAQ (reference sequence). The CDR3 runs 19 residues. Full variable domain (missing parts from reference TRBV7-9 and TRBJ1-1): DTGVSQNPRHKITKRGQNVTFRCDPISEHNRLYWYRQTLGQGPEFLTYFQNEAQLEKSRLLSDRFSAERPKGSFSTLEIQRTEQGDSAMYLCASSPGAGSRRLLNTEAFFGQGTRLTVV.

The DNA of the CDR3 is TGTGCCAGCAGCTTACTTCCGGGGCAGGGGGGGAACTATGGCTACACCTTC. It codes for CASSLLPGQGGNYGYTF. V is TRBV7-6 and J is TRBJ1-2, with 7 bases that match TRBD1. V lost 2 bases, J lost 2 bases, and 11 bases stayed unmatched. CDR3 length equals 17 residues. Germline lookup yields CDR1 SGHVS and CDR2 FNYEAQ.

The chain joins TRBV20-1 to TRBJ1-2; D unresolved. The CDR3 extends over 11 amino acids. Germline assignment: CDR1 DFQATT and CDR2 SNEGSKA (reference sequence). V was trimmed by 5 bases and J by 2 bases, leaving 6 bases between them. Written as DNA, the CDR3 is TGCAGTGCTCTGTCGAACTATGGCTACACCTTC. It translates to CSALSNYGYTF.

This clonotype was observed at least ten times. Here the CDR3 DNA reads TGTGCCAGCAGACTTGGACAGGGAGGCGGCTACACCTTC. The encoded protein is CASRLGQGGGYTF. The chain combines TRBV6-2 or TRBV6-3 with TRBJ1-2, with TRBD1 matching 8 bases. The CDR3 is made up of 13 amino acids. Germline values: CDR1 MNHEY, CDR2 SVGEGT. Trimming took 6 bases from V and 8 from J; bases not matched to a gene: 8.

The chain uses TRBV12-3 or TRBV12-4 and TRBJ1-1; D is unclear. The CDR3 length is 14 residues. V gave up 5 bases and J gave up 0 bases, with 10 bases separating them. The CDR3 spells CASSVRPMNTEAFF. In DNA, the CDR3 is TGTGCCAGCAGTGTCAGGCCCATGAACACTGAAGCTTTCTTT.

This clonotype was seen more than once but under ten times. The chain combines TRBV4-1 with TRBJ2-7; weak D call: TRBD1 (7 bases). From germline, CDR1 is MGHRA and CDR2 YSYEKL. The CDR3 consists of 17 residues. Trimming stripped 2 bases from V and 0 bases from J, with 17 bases between. The CDR3 sequence is CASSQNWRDSTSYEQYF. The CDR3, as DNA: TGCGCCAGCAGCCAAAACTGGCGGGACAGCACCTCCTACGAGCAGTACTTC.

In its sample, this clonotype was seen a few times. The chain is built from TRBV20-1 and TRBJ2-6; unclear D gene. CDR1 and CDR2 (germline): DFQATT, SNEGSKA (reference sequence). The CDR3 has 15 amino acids. V lost 5 bases and J lost 1, with 12 bases in between. The CDR3 protein is CSAVRAESGANVLTF. CDR3 nucleotides: TGCAGTGCTGTACGGGCGGAATCTGGGGCCAACGTCCTGACTTTC.

The V and J genes are TRBV12-3 or TRBV12-4 and TRBJ2-7; 10 nucleotides agree with TRBD1. The CDR3 runs 15 residues. V lost 3 bases, J lost 4 bases, and 6 bases stayed unmatched. This chain's CDR3 is CASSFRDRGGYEQYF. CDR3 DNA sequence: TGTGCCAGCAGTTTCCGGGACAGGGGAGGTTACGAGCAGTACTTC.

This clonotype was detected many times. V and J are TRBV7-2 and TRBJ2-5; 8 positions match TRBD2. The CDR3 extends over 16 amino acids. V was pared by 4 bases and J by 1 base, with 8 bases of the junction left unmatched. Germline loops: CDR1 SGHTA, CDR2 FQGNSA. In nucleotides, the CDR3 is TGTGCCAGCAGCTGGCGCGGGACTAGTCCCCAAGAGACCCAGTACTTC. Protein: CASSWRGTSPQETQYF.